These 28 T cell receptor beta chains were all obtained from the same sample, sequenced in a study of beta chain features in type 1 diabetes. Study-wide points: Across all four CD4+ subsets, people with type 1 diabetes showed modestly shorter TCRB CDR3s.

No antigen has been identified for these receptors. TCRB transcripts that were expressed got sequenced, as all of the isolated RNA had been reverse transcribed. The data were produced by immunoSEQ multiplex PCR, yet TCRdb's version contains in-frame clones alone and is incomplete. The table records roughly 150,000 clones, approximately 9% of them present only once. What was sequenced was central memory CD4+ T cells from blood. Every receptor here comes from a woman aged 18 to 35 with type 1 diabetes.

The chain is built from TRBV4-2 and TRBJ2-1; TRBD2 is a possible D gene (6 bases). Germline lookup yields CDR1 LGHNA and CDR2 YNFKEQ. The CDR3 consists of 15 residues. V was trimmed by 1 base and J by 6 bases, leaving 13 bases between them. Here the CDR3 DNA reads TGTGCCAGCAGCCAAGTGGGGGGTAGCGGCAATGAGCAGTTCTTC. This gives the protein CASSQVGGSGNEQFF.

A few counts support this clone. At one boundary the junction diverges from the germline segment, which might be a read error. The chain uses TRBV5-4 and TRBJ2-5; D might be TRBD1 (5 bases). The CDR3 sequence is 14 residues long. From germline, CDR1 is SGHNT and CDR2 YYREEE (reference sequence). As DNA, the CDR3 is TGCGCCAGCAGCCAAGGGGTGTACCAAGAGACCCAGTACTTC. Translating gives CASSQGVYQETQYF.

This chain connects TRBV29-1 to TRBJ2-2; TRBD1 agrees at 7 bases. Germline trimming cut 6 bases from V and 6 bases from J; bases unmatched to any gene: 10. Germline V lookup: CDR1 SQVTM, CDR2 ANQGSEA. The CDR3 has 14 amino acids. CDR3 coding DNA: TGCAGCGTGAAACTTCACAGGGGATCCGGGGAGCTGTTTTTT. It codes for CSVKLHRGSGELFF.

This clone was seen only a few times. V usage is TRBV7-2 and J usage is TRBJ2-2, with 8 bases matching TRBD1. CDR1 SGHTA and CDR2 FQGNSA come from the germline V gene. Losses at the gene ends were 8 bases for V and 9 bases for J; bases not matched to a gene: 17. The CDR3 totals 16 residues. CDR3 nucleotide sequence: TGTGCCAGCGCATCCCAGGGGGCATGGACTGTCCGGGAGCTGTTTTTT. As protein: CASASQGAWTVRELFF.

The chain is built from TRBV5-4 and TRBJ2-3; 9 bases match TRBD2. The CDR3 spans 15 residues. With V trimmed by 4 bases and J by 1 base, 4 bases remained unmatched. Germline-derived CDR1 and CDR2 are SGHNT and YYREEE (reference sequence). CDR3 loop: CASSGGLAGTDTQYF. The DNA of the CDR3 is TGTGCCAGCAGCGGGGGACTAGCAGGCACAGATACGCAGTATTTT.

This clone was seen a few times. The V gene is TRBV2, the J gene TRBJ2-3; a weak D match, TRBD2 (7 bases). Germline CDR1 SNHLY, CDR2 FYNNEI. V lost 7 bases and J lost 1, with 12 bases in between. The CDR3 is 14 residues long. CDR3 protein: CASMGGGGTDTQYF. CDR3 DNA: TGTGCCAGCATGGGCGGGGGCGGCACAGATACGCAGTATTTT.

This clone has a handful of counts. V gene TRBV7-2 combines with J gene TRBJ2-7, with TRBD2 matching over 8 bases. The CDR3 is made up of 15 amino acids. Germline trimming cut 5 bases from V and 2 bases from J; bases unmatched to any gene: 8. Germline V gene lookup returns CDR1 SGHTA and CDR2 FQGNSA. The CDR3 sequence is CASSQGSGATYEQYF. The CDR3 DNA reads TGTGCCAGCAGCCAAGGTAGCGGGGCAACCTACGAGCAGTACTTC.

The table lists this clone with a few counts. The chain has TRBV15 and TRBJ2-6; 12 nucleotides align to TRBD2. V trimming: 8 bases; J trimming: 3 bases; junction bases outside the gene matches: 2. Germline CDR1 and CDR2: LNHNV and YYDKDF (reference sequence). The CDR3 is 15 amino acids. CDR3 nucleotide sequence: TGTGCCACCCGACTAGCGGGAGTTGGGGCCAACGTCCTGACTTTC. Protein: CATRLAGVGANVLTF.

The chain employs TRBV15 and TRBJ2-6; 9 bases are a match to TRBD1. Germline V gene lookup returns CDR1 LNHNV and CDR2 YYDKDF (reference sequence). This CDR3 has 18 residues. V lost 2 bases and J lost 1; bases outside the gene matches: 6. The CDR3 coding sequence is TGTGCCACCAGCAGACCGACAGGGGGGTTATCTGGGGCCAACGTCCTGACTTTC. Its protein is CATSRPTGGLSGANVLTF.

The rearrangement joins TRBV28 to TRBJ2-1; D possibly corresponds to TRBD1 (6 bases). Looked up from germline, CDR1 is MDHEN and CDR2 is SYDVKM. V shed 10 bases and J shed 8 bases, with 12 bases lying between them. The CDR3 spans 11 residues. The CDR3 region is CAIQNRDEQFF. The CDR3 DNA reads TGTGCCATCCAAAACAGGGATGAGCAGTTCTTC.

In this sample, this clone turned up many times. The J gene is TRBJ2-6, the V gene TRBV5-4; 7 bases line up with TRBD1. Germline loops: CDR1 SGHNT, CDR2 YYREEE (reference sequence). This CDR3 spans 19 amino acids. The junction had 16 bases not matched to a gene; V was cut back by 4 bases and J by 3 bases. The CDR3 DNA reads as TGTGCCAGCAGCCGAGAGGGGGCTTTAGGAGAAGGTGGGGCCAACGTCCTGACTTTC. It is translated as CASSREGALGEGGANVLTF.

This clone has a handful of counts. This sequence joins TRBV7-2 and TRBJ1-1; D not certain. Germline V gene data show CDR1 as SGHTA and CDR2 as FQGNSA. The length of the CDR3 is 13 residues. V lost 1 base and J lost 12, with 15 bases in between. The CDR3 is CASSLGFEGQTFF. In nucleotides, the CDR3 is TGTGCCAGCAGCTTAGGGTTCGAGGGCCAGACTTTCTTT.

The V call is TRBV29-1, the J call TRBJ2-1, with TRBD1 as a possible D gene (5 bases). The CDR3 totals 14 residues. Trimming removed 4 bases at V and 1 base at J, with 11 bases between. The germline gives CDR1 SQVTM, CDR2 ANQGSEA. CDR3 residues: CSVAQGGSYNEQFF. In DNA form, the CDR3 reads TGCAGCGTTGCTCAGGGTGGGTCCTACAATGAGCAGTTCTTC.

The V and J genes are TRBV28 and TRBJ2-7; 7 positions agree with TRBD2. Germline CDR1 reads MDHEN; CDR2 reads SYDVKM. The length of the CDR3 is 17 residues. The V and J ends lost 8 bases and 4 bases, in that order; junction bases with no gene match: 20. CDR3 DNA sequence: TGTGCCAGCCTGCCTTTAAAGAAGGCGGGAGATAGGTACGAGCAGTACTTC. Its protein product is CASLPLKKAGDRYEQYF. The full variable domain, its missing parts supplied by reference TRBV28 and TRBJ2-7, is DVKVTQSSRYLVKRTGEKVFLECVQDMDHENMFWYRQDPGLGLRLIYFSYDVKMKEKGDIPEGYSVSREKKERFSLILESASTNQTSMYLCASLPLKKAGDRYEQYFGPGTRLTVT.

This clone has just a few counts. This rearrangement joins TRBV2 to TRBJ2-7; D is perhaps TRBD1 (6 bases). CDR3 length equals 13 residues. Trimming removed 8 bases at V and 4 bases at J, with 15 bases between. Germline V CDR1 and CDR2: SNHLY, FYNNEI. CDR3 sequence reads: CASVGGWAYEQYF. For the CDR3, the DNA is TGTGCCAGCGTAGGGGGATGGGCGTACGAGCAGTACTTC.

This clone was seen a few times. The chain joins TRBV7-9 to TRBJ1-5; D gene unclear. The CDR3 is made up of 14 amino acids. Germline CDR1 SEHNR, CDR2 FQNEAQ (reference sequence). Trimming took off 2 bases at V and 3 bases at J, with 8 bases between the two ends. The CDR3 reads CASSLWGDNQPQHF. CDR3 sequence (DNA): TGTGCCAGCAGCTTATGGGGAGACAATCAGCCCCAGCATTTT.

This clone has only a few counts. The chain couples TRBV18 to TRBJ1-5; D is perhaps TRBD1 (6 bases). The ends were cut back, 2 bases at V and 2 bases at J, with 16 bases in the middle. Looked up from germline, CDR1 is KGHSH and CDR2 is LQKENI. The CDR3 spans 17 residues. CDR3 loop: CASSPAAGASGNQPQHF. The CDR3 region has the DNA TGTGCCAGCTCACCAGCTGCGGGGGCCTCGGGCAATCAGCCCCAGCATTTT.

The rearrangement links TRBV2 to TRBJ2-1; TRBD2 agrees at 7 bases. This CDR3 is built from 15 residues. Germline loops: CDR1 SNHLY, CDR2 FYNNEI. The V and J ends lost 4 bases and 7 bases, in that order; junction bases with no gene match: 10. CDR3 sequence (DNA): TGTGCCAGCAGTGTTAATGGCGGGGGAATAAATGAGCAGTTCTTC. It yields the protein CASSVNGGGINEQFF.

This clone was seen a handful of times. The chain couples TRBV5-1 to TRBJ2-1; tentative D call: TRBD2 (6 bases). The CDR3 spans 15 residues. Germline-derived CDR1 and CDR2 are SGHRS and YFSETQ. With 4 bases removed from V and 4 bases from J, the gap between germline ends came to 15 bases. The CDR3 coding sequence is TGCGCCAGCAGCCCAACCCTCGGGGGATACAATGAGCAGTTCTTC. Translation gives CASSPTLGGYNEQFF.

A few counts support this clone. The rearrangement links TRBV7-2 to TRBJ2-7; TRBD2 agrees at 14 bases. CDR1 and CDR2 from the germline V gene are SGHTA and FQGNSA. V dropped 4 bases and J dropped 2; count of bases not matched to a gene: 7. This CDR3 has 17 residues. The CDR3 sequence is CASSSYGTSGGAYEQYF. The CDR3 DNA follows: TGTGCCAGCAGCTCGTACGGGACTAGCGGGGGAGCCTACGAGCAGTACTTC.

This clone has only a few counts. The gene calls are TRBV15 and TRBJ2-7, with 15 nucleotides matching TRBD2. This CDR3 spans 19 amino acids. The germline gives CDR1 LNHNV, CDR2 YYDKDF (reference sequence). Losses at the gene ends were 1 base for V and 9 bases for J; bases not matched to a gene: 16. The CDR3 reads CATSRVRTSGGARIQVQYF. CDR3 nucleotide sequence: TGTGCCACCAGCAGAGTCCGGACTAGCGGGGGGGCCCGTATTCAAGTGCAGTACTTC.

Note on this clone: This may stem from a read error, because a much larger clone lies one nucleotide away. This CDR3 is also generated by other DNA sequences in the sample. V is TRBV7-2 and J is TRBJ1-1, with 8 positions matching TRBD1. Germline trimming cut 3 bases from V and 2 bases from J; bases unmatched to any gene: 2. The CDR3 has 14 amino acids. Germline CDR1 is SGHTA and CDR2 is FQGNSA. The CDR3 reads CASSFGQGNTEAFF. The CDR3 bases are TGTGCCAGCAGCTTCGGACAGGGCAACACTGAAGCTTTCTTT.

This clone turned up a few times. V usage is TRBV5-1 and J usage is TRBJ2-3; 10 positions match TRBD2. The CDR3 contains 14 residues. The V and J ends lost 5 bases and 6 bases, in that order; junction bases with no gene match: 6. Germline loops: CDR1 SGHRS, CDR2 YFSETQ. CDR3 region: CASRGLAGEDTQYF. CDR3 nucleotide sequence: TGCGCCAGCAGGGGGCTAGCGGGAGAGGATACGCAGTATTTT.

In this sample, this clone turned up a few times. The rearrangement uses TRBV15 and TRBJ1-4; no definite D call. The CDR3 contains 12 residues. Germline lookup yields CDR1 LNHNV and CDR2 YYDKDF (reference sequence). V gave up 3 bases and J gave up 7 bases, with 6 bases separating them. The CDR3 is CATSSNGEKLFF. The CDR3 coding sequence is TGTGCCACCAGCAGTAACGGTGAAAAACTGTTTTTT. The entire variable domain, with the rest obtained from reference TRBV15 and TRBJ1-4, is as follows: DAMVIQNPRYQVTQFGKPVTLSCSQTLNHNVMYWYQQKSSQAPKLLFHYYDKDFNNEADTPDNFQSRRPNTSFCFLDIRSPGLGDTAMYLCATSSNGEKLFFGSGTQLSVL.

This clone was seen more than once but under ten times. The CDR3 DNA reads as TGCGCCAGCAGCCAAGAAGGGCTGGGGGCAGGGTGGGCAGATACGCAGTATTTT. Its protein is CASSQEGLGAGWADTQYF. V is TRBV4-3 and J is TRBJ2-3; a possible D gene is TRBD1 (6 bases). V was shortened by 0 bases and J by 4 bases, with 20 bases between the two germline ends. CDR1 and CDR2 from the germline V gene are LGHNA and YSLEER. This CDR3 contains 18 residues.

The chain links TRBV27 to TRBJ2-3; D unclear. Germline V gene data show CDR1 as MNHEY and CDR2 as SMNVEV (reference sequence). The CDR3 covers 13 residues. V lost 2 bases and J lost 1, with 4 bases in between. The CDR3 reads CASSLLGTDTQYF. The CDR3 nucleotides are TGTGCCAGCAGTTTACTAGGCACAGATACGCAGTATTTT.

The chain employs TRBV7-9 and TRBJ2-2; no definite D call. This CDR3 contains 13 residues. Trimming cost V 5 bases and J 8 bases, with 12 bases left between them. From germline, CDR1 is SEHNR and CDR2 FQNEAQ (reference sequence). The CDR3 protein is CASSPKLEGELFF. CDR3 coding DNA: TGTGCCAGCAGCCCCAAGTTGGAGGGGGAGCTGTTTTTT.

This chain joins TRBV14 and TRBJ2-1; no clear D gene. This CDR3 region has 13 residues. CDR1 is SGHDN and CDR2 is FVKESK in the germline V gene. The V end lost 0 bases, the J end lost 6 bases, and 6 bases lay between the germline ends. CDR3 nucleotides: TGTGCCAGCAGCCAAGACAGGCCCAATGAGCAGTTCTTC. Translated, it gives CASSQDRPNEQFF.